This T cell receptor (beta chain) was captured by sequencing in a study of blood T cell repertoires in COVID-19 (dated by TCRdb to 2018 to 2021). For the wider study: Collaborator samples came from the United States, Italy and Spain and covered acute and convalescent phases of COVID-19. Subjects who had been exposed to COVID-19, were actively infected with it, or had recovered from it provided the deeply sampled blood TCRbeta repertoires that made up the dataset. Where available, HLA class I and class II types were obtained from metadata supplied by the sample provider rather than from assay-based typing. The sample metadata nearly always contained a de-identified subject ID, COVID-19 status, age in years and sex. The repertoires were released in a freely available public database meant as a resource for research on the immune response to SARS-CoV-2. The material from the prospective study consisted of cDNA or gDNA derived from T cells, B-cell-depleted T cells, or PBMCs. The samples were drawn from two sources: the first 160 participants of the ongoing ImmuneRACE study, and fewer than 1,500 subjects contributed by 6 global collaborators. The investigation overall reported the following: Clinical and demographic metadata were provided uncurated, with the amount varying by source and participant.

Comment on this clone: Its antigen target is currently unknown. Base qualities are not at hand, and no much larger clone is one base apart.

Enrolling through a virtual design, the prospective study's participants ranged in age from roughly 18 to 95 years and lived across roughly 24 United States geographic areas. Cohort assignment in the prospective study relied on participant-reported clinical history from a screening survey and a study questionnaire. For ImmuneRACE Cohort 3, a participant was defined as recovered based on two consecutive negative NP/OP PCR tests, clearance by a healthcare professional, or resolution of symptoms. Mobile phlebotomists in the prospective study collected whole blood, serum and a nasopharyngeal or oropharyngeal swab from every participant. Additional blood draws and questionnaires over an approximately two-month period could optionally be provided by prospective study participants. Blood samples from the prospective study were shipped frozen or at room temperature prior to DNA extraction. Taken from cysteine to phenylalanine, the CDR3 has 14 residues. Only CDR3 DNA remains: 42 bases, in frame from the first base. The germline V gene sets CDR1 to SQVTM and CDR2 to ANQGSEA. V loses 3 bases at its end and J loses 4 bases; junction bases beyond the gene matches: 6.

TCRbeta CDR3 regions were amplified from genomic DNA using the immunoSEQ Assay, a bias-controlled multiplex PCR. Turning to the authors' computational methods: Nucleated cell counts per sample were estimated from amplification of reference gene primers within the assay. Sequence reads were collapsed and filtered to measure the absolute abundance of every unique TCRbeta CDR3 rearrangement. For each sample, productive Simpson clonality was calculated as the square root of Simpson's diversity index across productive rearrangements. TCRdb carries this immuneACCESS record with in-frame sequences only. Its versions omit some clonotypes, under half of them owing to an unresolved V gene in the studies checked, with the rest unexplained. V and J calls and clone size are given by that table; D and trimming were obtained from the DNA. Within this sample are 140,000 to 150,000 clones, with about 85% of them counted one time only. 6.2% of the sample comes from the top ten.

This receptor was obtained from a woman aged 40 to 50 who had recovered from COVID-19. The chain is made from TRBV29-1 and TRBJ1-2; TRBD1 lines up with 9 middle nucleotides. The specimen was PBMCs or T cells enriched from blood (not recorded which). The DNA sequence is given as TGCAGCGTTGACTGGACAGGGGCTGGCTATGGCTACACCTTC. The encoded protein is CSVDWTGAGYGYTF.